The source of this T cell receptor beta chain is a study of CD8 T cells in ankylosing spondylitis. Regarding the study as a whole: There was a TCR beta motif, made of several highly homologous variants, that appeared characteristic of ankylosing spondylitis blood. A number of the motif variants had already been described in reactive arthritis synovial fluid and blood. According to the report, clones linked to the disease were significantly enriched in matched synovial fluid samples taken from ankylosing spondylitis patients.

Trimming removed 8 bases from V and 8 bases from J, with 25 bases in between. Germline CDR1 is SQVTM and CDR2 is ANQGSEA. This CDR3 is built from 15 residues. This clonotype was counted ten times or more. Antigen unknown. Each TCR beta library was made by quantitative 5'-RACE that incorporated molecular barcodes. TCRdb analysed the 5' RACE reads with MiXCR anew, one entry per CDR3 protein. Counted here are 190,000 or so distinct CDR3 sequences, about 13% occurring once; the ten biggest clones make up 15% to 20%. What was sequenced was blood, either unsorted or a sorted T cell fraction (not recorded which). The chain links TRBV29-1 to TRBJ2-1; D could derive from TRBD1 or TRBD2 (6 bases each). The sequence was collected from a male donor with ankylosing spondylitis or in good health (not recorded which). CDR3 sequence: CSPGGGQGVGDEQFF. In nucleotides, the CDR3 is TGCAGCCCTGGAGGGGGGCAGGGAGTCGGCGATGAGCAGTTCTTC.